This is a list of T cell receptor beta chains from one sample in a study of shared clonotypes between healthy human individuals. TCRdb's table, derived via immunoSEQ multiplex PCR, lists solely in-frame clones and lacks some. Of approximately 330,000 clones detected, less than 85% appear once; the ten largest clones hold roughly 10%. The sample comprised memory CD4+ T cells sorted from blood. These receptor sequences come from a man aged 25-45 years in good health. The CDR3 runs from the conserved cysteine through the conserved F or W. A D gene is named only where the DNA matches it firmly. Some rows mark clone size as missing; the rest say once, few, many or name a class of expanded clone.

- - TRBJ2-3 TRBV28 TGTGCCAGCAGTAGCCTGGTGGTCGTCTCCGAATTAGGATTAGATACGCAGTATTTT CASSSLVVVSELGLDTQYF
few - TRBJ2-7 TRBV2 TGTGCCAGCAGTGTGGGTCGGGGGTCCTACGAGCAGTACTTC CASSVGRGSYEQYF
few - TRBJ1-2 TRBV9 TGTGCCAGCAGCGTAGTTGCAGGGGACTATGGCTACACCTTC CASSVVAGDYGYTF
- - TRBJ1-4 TRBV18 TGTGCCAGCTCCCCCACCTCAGGTGGTGAAAAACTGTTTTTT CASSPTSGGEKLFF
- - TRBJ1-5 TRBV27 TGTGCCAGCAGTTTATTTTCCAGGGGCGCCAATCAGCCCCAGCATTTT CASSLFSRGANQPQHF
- TRBD1 TRBJ2-5 TRBV11-2 TGTGCCAGCAGCTTTAACAGGGGAAAAGAGACCCAGTACTTC CASSFNRGKETQYF
- - TRBJ2-2 TRBV18 TGTGCCAGCTCACCAGATTCACCCGGGGAGCTGTTTTTT CASSPDSPGELFF
- - TRBJ1-2 TRBV27 TGTGCCAGCAGTTCGGTTGGCTATGGCTACACCTTC CASSSVGYGYTF
- - TRBJ2-1 TRBV10-1 TGCGCCAGCAGTGAGATGGACAATGAGCAGTTCTTC CASSEMDNEQFF
- TRBD1 TRBJ2-7 TRBV15 TGTGCCACCAGCAGAGTAGGGACAGGGAACTACGAGCAGTACTTC CATSRVGTGNYEQYF
- - TRBJ2-1 TRBV7-2 TGTGCCAGCAGCTCGGCTAAGAGGGGTAATGAGCAGTTCTTC CASSSAKRGNEQFF
- - TRBJ1-2 TRBV4-3 TGCGCCAGCAGCCCAGGGCTACAACTAAATTCTAACTATGGCTACACCTTC CASSPGLQLNSNYGYTF
few TRBD2 TRBJ2-3 TRBV9 TGTGCCAGCAGCATAGGACTAGCGGGAGGGCCGGACACAGATACGCAGTATTTT CASSIGLAGGPDTDTQYF